The entry below gives a single TCR beta chain sequence along with its context. This sample stems from a study of blood T cell repertoires in COVID-19. The overall study: Italy, Spain and the United States were the sources of the convalescent and acute COVID-19 samples. Nucleic acid was either cDNA or gDNA, and it came from T cells, B-cell-depleted T cells, or PBMCs.

The CDR3 extends over 15 amino acids. The V segment lost 1 base and the J segment 7 bases; nucleotides outside the gene matches: 8. Germline V gene sequence: CDR1 SGHVS, CDR2 FQNEAQ. In the source study's methods: Amplified reference gene primers provided the basis for estimating nucleated cell counts. Sequencing used immunoSEQ multiplex PCR; TCRdb keeps in-frame clones, though not all of them. That table supplies the V and J calls and clone size; D and trimming were determined from the DNA. The table lists about 170,000 clones, about 86% of them singletons, with 9.5% to 13% in the top ten. V gene TRBV7-8 combines with J gene TRBJ2-5; TRBD2 matches at 8 bases. The receptor's source is a man in his 70s with active or convalescent COVID-19. Source material: peripheral blood. As DNA, the CDR3 is TGTGCCAGCAGCTTAGTCGGGGGGGGTTTAGGGACCCAGTACTTC. This translates into CASSLVGGGLGTQYF.